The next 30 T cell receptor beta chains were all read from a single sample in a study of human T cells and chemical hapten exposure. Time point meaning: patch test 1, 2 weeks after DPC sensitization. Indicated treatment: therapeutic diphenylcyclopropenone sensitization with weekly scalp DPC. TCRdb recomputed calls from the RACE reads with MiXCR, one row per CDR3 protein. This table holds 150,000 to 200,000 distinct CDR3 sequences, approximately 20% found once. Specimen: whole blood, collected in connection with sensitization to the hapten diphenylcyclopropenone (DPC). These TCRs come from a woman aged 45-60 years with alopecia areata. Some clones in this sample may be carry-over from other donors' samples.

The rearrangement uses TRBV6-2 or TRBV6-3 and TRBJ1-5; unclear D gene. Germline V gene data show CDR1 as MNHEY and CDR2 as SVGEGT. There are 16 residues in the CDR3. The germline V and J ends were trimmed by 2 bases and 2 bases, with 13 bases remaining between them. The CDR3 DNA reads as TGTGCCAGCAGTTACAGGATCCCAGTCGGCAATCAGCCCCAGCATTTT. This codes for CASSYRIPVGNQPQHF.

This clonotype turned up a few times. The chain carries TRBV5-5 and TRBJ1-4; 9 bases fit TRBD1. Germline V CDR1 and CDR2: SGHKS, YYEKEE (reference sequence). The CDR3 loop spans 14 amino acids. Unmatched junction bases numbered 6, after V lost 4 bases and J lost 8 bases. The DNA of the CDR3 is TGTGCCAGCAGCCCGGACAGGGGAGGCGAAAAACTGTTTTTT. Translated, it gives CASSPDRGGEKLFF. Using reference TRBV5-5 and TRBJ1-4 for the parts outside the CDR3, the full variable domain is DAGVTQSPTHLIKTRGQQVTLRCSPISGHKSVSWYQQVLGQGPQFIFQYYEKEERGRGNFPDRFSARQFPNYSSELNVNALLLGDSALYLCASSPDRGGEKLFFGSGTQLSVL.

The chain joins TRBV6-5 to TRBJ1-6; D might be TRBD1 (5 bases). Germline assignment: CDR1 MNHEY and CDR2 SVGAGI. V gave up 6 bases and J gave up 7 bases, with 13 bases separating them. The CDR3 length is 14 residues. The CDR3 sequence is CASRMGRLNSPLHF. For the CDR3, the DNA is TGTGCCAGCAGGATGGGACGGTTGAATTCACCCCTCCACTTT.

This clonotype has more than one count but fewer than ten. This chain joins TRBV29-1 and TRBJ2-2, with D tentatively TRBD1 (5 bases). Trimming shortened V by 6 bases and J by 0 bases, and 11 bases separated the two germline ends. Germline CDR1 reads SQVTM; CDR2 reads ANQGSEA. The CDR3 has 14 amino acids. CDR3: CSVQGHANTGELFF. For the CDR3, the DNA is TGCAGCGTACAAGGACACGCGAACACCGGGGAGCTGTTTTTT.

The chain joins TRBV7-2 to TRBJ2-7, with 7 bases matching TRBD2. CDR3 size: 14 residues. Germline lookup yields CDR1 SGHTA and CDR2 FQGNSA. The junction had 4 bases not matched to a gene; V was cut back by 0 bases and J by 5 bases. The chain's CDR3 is CASSLAGGPDEQYF. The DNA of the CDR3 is TGTGCCAGCAGCTTAGCGGGAGGGCCCGACGAGCAGTACTTC.

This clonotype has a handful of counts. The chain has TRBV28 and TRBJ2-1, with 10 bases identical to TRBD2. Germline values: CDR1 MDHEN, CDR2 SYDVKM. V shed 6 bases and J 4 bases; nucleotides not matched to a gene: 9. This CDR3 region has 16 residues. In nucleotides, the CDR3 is TGTGCCAGCAGCACCCGGACTAGCGGACCATACAATGAGCAGTTCTTC. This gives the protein CASSTRTSGPYNEQFF. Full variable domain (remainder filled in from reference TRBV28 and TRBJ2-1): DVKVTQSSRYLVKRTGEKVFLECVQDMDHENMFWYRQDPGLGLRLIYFSYDVKMKEKGDIPEGYSVSREKKERFSLILESASTNQTSMYLCASSTRTSGPYNEQFFGPGTRLTVL.

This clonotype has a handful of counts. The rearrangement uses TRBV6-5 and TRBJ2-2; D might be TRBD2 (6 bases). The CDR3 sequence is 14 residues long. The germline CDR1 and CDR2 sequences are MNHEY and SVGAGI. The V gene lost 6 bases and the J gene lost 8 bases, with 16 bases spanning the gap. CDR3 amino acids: CASRALGGTGELFF. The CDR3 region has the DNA TGTGCCAGCAGGGCACTAGGTGGGACTGGGGAGCTGTTTTTT.

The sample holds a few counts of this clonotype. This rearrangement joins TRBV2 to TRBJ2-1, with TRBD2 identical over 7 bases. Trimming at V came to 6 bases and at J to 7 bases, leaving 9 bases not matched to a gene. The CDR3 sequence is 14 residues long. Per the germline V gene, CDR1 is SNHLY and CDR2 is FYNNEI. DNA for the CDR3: TGTGCCAGCAGCCGGCGGACTAGTAGTAATGAGCAGTTCTTC. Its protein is CASSRRTSSNEQFF.

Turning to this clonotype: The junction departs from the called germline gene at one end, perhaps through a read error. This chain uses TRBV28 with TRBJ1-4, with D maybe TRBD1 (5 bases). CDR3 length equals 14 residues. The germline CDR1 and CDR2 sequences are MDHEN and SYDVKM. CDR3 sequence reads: CGSSFQGGNEKLFF. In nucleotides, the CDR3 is TGTGGCAGCAGTTTTCAGGGCGGTAATGAAAAACTGTTTTTT. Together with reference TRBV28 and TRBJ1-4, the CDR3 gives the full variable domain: DVKVTQSSRYLVKRTGEKVFLECVQDMDHENMFWYRQDPGLGLRLIYFSYDVKMKEKGDIPEGYSVSREKKERFSLILESASTNQTSMYLCGSSFQGGNEKLFFGSGTQLSVL.

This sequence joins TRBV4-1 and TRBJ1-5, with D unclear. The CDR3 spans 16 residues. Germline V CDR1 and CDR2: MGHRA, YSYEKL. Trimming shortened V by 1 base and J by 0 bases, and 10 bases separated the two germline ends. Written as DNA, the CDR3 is TGCGCCAGCAGCCAAGTTTATGGGGATAGCAATCAGCCCCAGCATTTT. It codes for CASSQVYGDSNQPQHF.

DNA for the CDR3: TGTGCCAGCAGTCCAGGCTGGGACGGGGAGCTGTTTTTT. Its translation is CASSPGWDGELFF. The rearrangement uses TRBV6-6 and TRBJ2-2; D unresolved. The CDR3 consists of 13 residues. Germline CDR1 and CDR2: MNHNY and SVGAGI (reference sequence). V lost 5 bases and J 7 bases, leaving 11 bases between the germline ends.

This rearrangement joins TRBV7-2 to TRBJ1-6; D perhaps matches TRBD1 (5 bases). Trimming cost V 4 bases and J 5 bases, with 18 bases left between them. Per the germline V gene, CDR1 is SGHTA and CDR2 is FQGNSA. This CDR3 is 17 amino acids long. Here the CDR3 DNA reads TGTGCCAGCAGCTCCCTTATAGACAGCCACGATAATTCACCCCTCCACTTT. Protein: CASSSLIDSHDNSPLHF.

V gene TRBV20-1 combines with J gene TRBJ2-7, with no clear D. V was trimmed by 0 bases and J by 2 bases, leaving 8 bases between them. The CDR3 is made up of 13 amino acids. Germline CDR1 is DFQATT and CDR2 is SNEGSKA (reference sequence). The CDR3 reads CSARDATTYEQYF. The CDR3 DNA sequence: TGCAGTGCTAGAGATGCGACCACCTACGAGCAGTACTTC.

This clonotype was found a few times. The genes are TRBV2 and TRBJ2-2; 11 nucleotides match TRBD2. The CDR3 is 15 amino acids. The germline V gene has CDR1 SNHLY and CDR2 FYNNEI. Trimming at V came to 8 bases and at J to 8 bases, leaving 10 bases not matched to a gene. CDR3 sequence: CASQPRLAGIGELFF. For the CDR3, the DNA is TGTGCCAGCCAGCCAAGACTAGCGGGAATTGGGGAGCTGTTTTTT.

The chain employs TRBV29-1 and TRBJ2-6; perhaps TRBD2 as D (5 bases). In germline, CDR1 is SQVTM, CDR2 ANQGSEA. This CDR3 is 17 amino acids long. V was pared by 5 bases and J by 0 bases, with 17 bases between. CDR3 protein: CSVYPADFYSGANVLTF. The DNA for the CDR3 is TGCAGCGTTTACCCCGCGGACTTTTACTCTGGGGCCAACGTCCTGACTTTC.

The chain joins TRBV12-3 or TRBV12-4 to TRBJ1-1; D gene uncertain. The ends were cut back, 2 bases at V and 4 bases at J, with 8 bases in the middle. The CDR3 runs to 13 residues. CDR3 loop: CASSLIGGTEAFF. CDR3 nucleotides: TGTGCCAGCAGTTTAATCGGCGGCACTGAAGCTTTCTTT.

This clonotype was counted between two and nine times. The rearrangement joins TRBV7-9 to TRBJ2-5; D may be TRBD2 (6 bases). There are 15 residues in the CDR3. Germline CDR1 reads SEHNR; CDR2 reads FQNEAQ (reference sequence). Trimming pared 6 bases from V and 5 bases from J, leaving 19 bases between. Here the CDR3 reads CASRYAGGSGETQYF. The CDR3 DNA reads TGTGCCAGCAGATACGCCGGAGGGTCGGGTGAGACCCAGTACTTC.

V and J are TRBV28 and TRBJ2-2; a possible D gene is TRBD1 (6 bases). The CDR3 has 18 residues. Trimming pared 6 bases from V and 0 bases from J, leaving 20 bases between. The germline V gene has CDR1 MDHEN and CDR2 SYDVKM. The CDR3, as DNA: TGTGCCAGCAGCCAATTACCCCAGACAGGCGCGAACACCGGGGAGCTGTTTTTT. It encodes CASSQLPQTGANTGELFF.

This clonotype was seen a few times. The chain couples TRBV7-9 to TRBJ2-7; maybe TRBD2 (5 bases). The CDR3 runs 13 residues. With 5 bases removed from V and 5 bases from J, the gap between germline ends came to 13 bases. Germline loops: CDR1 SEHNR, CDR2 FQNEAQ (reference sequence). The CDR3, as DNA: TGTGCCAGCAGCCCCTCCGGACTGAACGAGCAGTACTTC. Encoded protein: CASSPSGLNEQYF. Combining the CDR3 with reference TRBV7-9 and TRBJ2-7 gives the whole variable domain DTGVSQNPRHKITKRGQNVTFRCDPISEHNRLYWYRQTLGQGPEFLTYFQNEAQLEKSRLLSDRFSAERPKGSFSTLEIQRTEQGDSAMYLCASSPSGLNEQYFGPGTRLTVT.

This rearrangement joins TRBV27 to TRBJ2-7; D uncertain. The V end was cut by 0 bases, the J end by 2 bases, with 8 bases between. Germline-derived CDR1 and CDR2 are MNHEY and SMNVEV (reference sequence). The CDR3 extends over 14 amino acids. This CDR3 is CASSLSVTPYEQYF. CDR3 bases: TGTGCCAGCAGTTTATCGGTGACCCCCTACGAGCAGTACTTC.

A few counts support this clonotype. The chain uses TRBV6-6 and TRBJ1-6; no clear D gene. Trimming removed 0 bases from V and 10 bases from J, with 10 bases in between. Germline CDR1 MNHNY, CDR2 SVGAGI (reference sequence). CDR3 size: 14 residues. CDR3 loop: CASSYSLGLSPLHF. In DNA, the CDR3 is TGTGCCAGCAGTTACTCGCTGGGCCTGTCACCCCTCCACTTT.

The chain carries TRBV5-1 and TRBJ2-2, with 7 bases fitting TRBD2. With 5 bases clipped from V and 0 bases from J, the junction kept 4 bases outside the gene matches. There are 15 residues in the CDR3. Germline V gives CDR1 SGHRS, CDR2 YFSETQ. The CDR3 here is CASSPGGTNTGELFF. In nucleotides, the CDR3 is TGCGCCAGCAGTCCGGGAGGAACGAACACCGGGGAGCTGTTTTTT.

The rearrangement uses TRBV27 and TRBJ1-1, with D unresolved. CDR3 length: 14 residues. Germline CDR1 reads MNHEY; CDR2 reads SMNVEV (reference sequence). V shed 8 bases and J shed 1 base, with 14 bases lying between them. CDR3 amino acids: CASANGGRNTEAFF. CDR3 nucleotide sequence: TGTGCCAGCGCCAATGGAGGGAGGAACACTGAAGCTTTCTTT.

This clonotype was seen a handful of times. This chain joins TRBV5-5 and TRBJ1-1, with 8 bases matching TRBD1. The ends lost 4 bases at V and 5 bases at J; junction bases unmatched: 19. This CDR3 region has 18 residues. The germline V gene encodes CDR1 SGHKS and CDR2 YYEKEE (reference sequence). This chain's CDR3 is CASSHTPQGATVRTEAFF. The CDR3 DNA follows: TGTGCCAGCAGCCACACCCCCCAGGGGGCGACGGTGCGGACTGAAGCTTTCTTT.

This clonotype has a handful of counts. The CDR3 region has the DNA TGTGCAGCCAGAGGGGGTTTGCCCGGGGAGCTGTTTTTT. Translation gives CAARGGLPGELFF. V is TRBV7-8 and J is TRBJ2-2; tentatively, D is TRBD1 (6 bases). The germline CDR1 and CDR2 sequences are SGHVS and FQNEAQ. The CDR3 length is 13 residues.

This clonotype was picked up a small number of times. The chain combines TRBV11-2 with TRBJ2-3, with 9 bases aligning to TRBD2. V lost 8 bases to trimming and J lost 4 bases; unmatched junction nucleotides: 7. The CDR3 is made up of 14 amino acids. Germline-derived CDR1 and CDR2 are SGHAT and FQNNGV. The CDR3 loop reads CASGRGRVADTQYF. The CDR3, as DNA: TGTGCCAGCGGACGCGGGAGGGTGGCAGATACGCAGTATTTT.

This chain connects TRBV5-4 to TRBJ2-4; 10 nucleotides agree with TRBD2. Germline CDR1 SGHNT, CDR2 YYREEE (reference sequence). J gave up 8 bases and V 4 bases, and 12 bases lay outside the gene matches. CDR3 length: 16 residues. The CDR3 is CASSGPSSGRVDIQYF. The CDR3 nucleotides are TGTGCCAGCAGCGGACCCTCTAGCGGGAGAGTAGACATTCAGTACTTC.

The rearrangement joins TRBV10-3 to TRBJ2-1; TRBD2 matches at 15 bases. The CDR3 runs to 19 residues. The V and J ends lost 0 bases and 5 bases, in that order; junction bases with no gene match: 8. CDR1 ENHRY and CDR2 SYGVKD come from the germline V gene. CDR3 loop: CAISESTRTSGRGNNEQFF. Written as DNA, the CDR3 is TGTGCCATCAGTGAGTCGACTCGGACTAGCGGGAGGGGGAACAATGAGCAGTTCTTC.

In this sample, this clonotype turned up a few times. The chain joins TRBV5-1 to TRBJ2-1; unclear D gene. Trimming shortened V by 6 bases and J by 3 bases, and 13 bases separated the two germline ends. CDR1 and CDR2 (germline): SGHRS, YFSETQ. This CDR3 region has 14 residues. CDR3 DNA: TGCGCCAGCACTATTATGGCCGGCTACAATGAGCAGTTCTTC. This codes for CASTIMAGYNEQFF.

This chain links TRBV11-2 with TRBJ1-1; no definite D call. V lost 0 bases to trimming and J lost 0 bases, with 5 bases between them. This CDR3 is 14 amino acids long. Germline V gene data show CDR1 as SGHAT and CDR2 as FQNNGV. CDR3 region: CASSLDRVNTEAFF. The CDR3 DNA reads TGTGCCAGCAGCTTAGATAGGGTGAACACTGAAGCTTTCTTT.